This record looks at one TCR beta chain sequence and its context. The antigen it binds to is not known. No base quality information exists; no much larger clone differs at one position. CDR1 and CDR2 were assigned from the germline V gene as KGHSH and LQKENI. From cysteine to phenylalanine, the CDR3 is 14 amino acids long. Only CDR3 DNA remains: 42 bases, in frame from the first base. Cut back by 4 bases and 5 bases, the V and J ends lie 12 bases apart. Genomic DNA was extracted from sorted cells with the Quick-DNA Microprep Kit. Amplification of TCRbeta DNA was done with the immunoSEQ hsTCRbeta kit, following the protocol from the manufacturer. An Illumina MiSeq instrument was used to sequence the TCRbeta libraries. As for how the authors treated the data: Following removal of out-of-frame sequences, 2.3 million or so distinct TCRbeta sequences were retained, with an average of about 61,000 per individual. Each individual was scored according to the count of 164 previously reported CMV-associated TCRbeta sequences and the total productive distinct TCRbeta count. A beta-binomial model was reimplemented in Python, and scikit-learn random forests with default parameters were trained on US cohort data. Classifier performance on the Belgian cohort was summarized as median AUC with percentile confidence intervals calculated over 10,000 bootstrap iterations. As stored in TCRdb, this immuneACCESS dataset retains in-frame rearrangements with V and J assigned. A fraction of the clones does not appear; measured against another copy, unresolved V genes explain less than half of the discrepancy, and the remainder lacks a known reason. V, J and clone size reflect that table, while D and trimming were determined from the DNA. The sample has roughly 28,000 clones on record, about three quarters of them singletons. The ten largest clones take up about 1% of the sample.

The data originate from a study of memory CD4+ T cells and cytomegalovirus serostatus (dated by TCRdb to the late 2010s). For context, the study as a whole: The 33 healthy Belgian adults in the cohort included 9 who were CMV seropositive and roughly 25 who were CMV seronegative. To replicate a published TCR-based CMV serostatus classifier, the study sequenced CD4+ memory TCRbeta repertoires from a Belgian cohort whose cytomegalovirus serostatus was known.

What the study reported, not specific to this receptor: Among the roughly 160 previously reported CMV-associated TCRbeta sequences, some 69 showed up in the CD4+ memory repertoires, with each one found in between one and five individuals. Only CD4+CD45RO+ memory cells were sequenced, in contrast to the original study, in which naive and memory CD4+ and CD8+ populations were covered. For predicting CMV serostatus, the median bootstrapped AUC was approximately 0.96 using the original framework and around 0.9 using a US-trained random forest. The results were read as suggesting that the CMV-associated TCR signature is, for the most part, present in the CD4+ memory repertoire. On the Belgian cohort, the classifier built on the original framework reached a median bootstrapped AUC of nearly 0.96, with a 95% CI of 0.76-1.00.

A FACSAria II was used to sort memory CD4+ T cells, defined as single viable CD3+CD4+CD8-CD45RO+ cells. CMV serostatus was assessed using a Roche Elecsys assay, by which serum IgG against CMV pp150, pp28, p38 and p52 was detected. Following thawing, total CD4+ T cells were enriched through positive selection using CD4 magnetic microbeads. The samples came from a separate study whose specific focus was interrogating the CD4+ T cell memory repertoire. Following standard operating procedures, peripheral blood mononuclear cells were isolated and cryopreserved, while serum was kept at -80 degrees C. Staining used CD3-PerCP (BW264/56), CD4-APC (RPA-T4), CD45RO-PE (UCHT1) and CD8-Pacific Orange (3B5) antibodies, with Sytox blue excluding non-viable cells.

Sequencing was carried out using memory CD4+ T cells from blood. In this chain, TRBV18 is recombined with TRBJ2-1; TRBD1 is perhaps the D gene, given 5 matching bases. The clonotype was recovered from an adult in good health and CMV-seronegative. In nucleotides, the sequence is TGTGCCAGCTCACTAAGACAGACGCACAATGAGCAGTTCTTC. Its protein reads: CASSLRQTHNEQFF.